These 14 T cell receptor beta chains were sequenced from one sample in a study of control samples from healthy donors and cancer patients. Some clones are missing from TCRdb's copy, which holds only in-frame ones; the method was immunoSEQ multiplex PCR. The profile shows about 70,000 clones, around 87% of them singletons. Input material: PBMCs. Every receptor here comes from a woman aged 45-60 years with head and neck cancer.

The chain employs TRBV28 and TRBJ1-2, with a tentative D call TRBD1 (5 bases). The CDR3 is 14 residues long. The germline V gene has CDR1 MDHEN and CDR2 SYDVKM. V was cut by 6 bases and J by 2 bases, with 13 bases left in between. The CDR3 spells CASSLSRVNYGYTF. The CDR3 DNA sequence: TGTGCCAGCAGCCTGAGCAGGGTAAACTATGGCTACACCTTC.

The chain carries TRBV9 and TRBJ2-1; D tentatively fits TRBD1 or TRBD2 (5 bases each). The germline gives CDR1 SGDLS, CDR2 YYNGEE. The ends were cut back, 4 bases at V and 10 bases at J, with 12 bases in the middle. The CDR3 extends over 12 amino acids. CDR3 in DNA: TGTGCCAGCAGCATTGGGGACGGAGAGCAGTTCTTC. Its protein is CASSIGDGEQFF.

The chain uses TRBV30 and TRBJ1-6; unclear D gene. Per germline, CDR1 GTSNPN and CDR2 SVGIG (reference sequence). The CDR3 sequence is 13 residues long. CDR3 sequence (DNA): TGTGCATCGAAGCGCTCCTATAATTCACCCCTCCACTTT. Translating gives CASKRSYNSPLHF.

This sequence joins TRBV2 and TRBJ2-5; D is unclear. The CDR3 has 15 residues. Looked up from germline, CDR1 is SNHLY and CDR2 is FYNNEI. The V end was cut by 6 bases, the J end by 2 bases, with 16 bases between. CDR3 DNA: TGTGCCAGCAGGGTCTCCGGGCAAAGACAAGAGACCCAGTACTTC. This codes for CASRVSGQRQETQYF.

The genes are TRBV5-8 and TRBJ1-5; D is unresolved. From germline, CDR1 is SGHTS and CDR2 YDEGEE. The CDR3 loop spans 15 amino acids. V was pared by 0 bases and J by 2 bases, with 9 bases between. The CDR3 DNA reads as TGTGCCAGCAGCTTGGCGGTTTTGGGCAATCAGCCCCAGCATTTT. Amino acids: CASSLAVLGNQPQHF.

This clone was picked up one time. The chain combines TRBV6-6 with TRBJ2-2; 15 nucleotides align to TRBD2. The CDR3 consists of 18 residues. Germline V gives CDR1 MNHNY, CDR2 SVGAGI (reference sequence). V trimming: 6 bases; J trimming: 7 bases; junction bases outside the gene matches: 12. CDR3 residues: CASSRRTSGGERSGELFF. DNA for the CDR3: TGTGCCAGCAGCCGACGGACTAGCGGGGGGGAAAGAAGCGGGGAGCTGTTTTTT.

CDR3: CSVGSIGLAEAFF. The CDR3 DNA reads TGCAGCGTTGGGTCTATAGGGTTGGCTGAAGCTTTCTTT. The chain recombines TRBV29-1 with TRBJ1-1; D not certain. Between the trimmed V and J ends, which lost 4 bases and 6 bases, there was a span of 15 bases. Germline values: CDR1 SQVTM, CDR2 ANQGSEA. The CDR3 runs 13 residues.

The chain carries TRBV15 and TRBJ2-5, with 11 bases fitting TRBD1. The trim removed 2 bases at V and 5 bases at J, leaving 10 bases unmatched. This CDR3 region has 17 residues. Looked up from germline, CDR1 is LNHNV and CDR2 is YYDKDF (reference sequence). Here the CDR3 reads CATSRQDRGLPWETQYF. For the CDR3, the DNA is TGTGCCACCAGCAGACAGGACAGGGGGCTACCATGGGAGACCCAGTACTTC.

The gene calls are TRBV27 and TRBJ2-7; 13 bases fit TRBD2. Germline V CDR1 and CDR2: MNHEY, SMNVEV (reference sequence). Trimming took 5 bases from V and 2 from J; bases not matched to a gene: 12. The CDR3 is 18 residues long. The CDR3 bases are TGTGCCAGCAGTGTCCTCGGGACTAGCGGGGTACCACCCTACGAGCAGTACTTC. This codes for CASSVLGTSGVPPYEQYF.

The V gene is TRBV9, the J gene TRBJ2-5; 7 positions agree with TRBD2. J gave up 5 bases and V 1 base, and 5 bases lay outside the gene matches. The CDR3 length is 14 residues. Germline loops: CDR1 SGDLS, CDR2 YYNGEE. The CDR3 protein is CASSVWVRGETQYF. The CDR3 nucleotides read TGTGCCAGCAGCGTATGGGTGCGGGGGGAGACCCAGTACTTC.

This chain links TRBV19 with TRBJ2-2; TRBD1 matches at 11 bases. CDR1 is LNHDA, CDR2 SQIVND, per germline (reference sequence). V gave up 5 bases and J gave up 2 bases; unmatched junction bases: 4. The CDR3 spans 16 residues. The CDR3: CASSPWTGGNTGELFF. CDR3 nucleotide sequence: TGTGCCAGTAGTCCGTGGACAGGGGGCAACACCGGGGAGCTGTTTTTT.

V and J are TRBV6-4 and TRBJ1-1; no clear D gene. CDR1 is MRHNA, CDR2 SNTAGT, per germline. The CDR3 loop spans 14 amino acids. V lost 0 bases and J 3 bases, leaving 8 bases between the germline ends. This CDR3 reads CASSDSAEDTEAFF. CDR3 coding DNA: TGTGCCAGCAGTGACTCGGCCGAGGACACTGAAGCTTTCTTT.

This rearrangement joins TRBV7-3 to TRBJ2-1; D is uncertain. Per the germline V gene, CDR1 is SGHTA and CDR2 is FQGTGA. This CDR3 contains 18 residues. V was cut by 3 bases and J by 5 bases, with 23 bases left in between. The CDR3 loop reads CASSFLAPSSSGDNEQFF. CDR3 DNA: TGTGCCAGCAGCTTCCTCGCCCCTAGTTCCTCCGGTGACAATGAGCAGTTCTTC.

The CDR3 loop reads CASSLYASGGAGRFF. CDR3 DNA sequence: TGTGCCAGCAGTTTATACGCTAGCGGGGGGGCCGGGCGGTTCTTC. V and J are TRBV28 and TRBJ2-1; TRBD2 agrees at 12 bases. V lost 1 base and J lost 15; bases outside the gene matches: 10. Germline V gene sequence: CDR1 MDHEN, CDR2 SYDVKM. CDR3 length equals 15 residues.